A selection of T cell receptor beta chains follows, all from one sample in a study of vaccination effects on CD4 cells after COVID-19. Method: immunoSEQ multiplex PCR; TCRdb's copy keeps in-frame clones and lacks some. The sample yields 70,000 to 95,000 clones, roughly 73% seen once. No antigen has been identified for these receptors. The sample was CD4+ T cells from PBMCs cultured with HCoV-OC43 spike peptides, taken after COVID-19 vaccination. Receptors were obtained from a human donor who received a COVID-19 vaccine. Each CDR3 is given with its conserved first and last residue.

J gene	V gene	CDR3 protein
TRBJ1-4	TRBV5-4	CASSFQGQNEKLFF
TRBJ2-5	TRBV28	CASGGFMETQYF
TRBJ2-2	TRBV19	CASSTGLAGGLNTGELFF
TRBJ1-2	TRBV24-1	CATSVDSYGYTF
TRBJ2-6	TRBV19	CASSTGLMAGANVLTF
TRBJ1-3	TRBV9	CASSATGTGASGNTIYF
TRBJ2-2	TRBV9	CASSVGLAGGTNTGELFF
TRBJ2-2	TRBV5-1	CASSLNGDMGKGGELFF
TRBJ1-6	TRBV5-8	CASSTESYSPLHF
TRBJ1-2	TRBV6-5	CASSPDRGANYGYTF
TRBJ2-5	TRBV4-3	CASSQDTGTGLYEKETQYF
TRBJ1-2	TRBV20-1	CSASPRGNGYTF
TRBJ2-3	TRBV3-1/TRBV3-2	CASSQSDSPDTQYF
TRBJ1-2	TRBV5-1	CASSLRAGSGYTF
TRBJ1-1	TRBV7-3	CASSQGQYTEAFF
TRBJ1-5	TRBV5-1	CASSRGDSSNQPQHF
TRBJ2-2	TRBV7-3	CASSLTIPYSGGAQVGELFF
TRBJ2-5	TRBV30	CAWSAGPPRGEETQYF
TRBJ1-2	TRBV7-2	CASSFMTAQNVHYGYTF
TRBJ2-3	TRBV28	CASRSIRVDTQYF
TRBJ1-1	TRBV30	CAWSIRRTGTNTEAFF
TRBJ2-5	TRBV18	CASSPQGGETQYF
TRBJ1-1	TRBV3-1/TRBV3-2	CASSQTGVYTEAFF
TRBJ2-1	TRBV6-1	CASSRGLQEQFF
TRBJ1-2	TRBV19	CASSAADSAYGYTF
TRBJ1-1	TRBV7-8	CASSLGINTEAFF
TRBJ2-5	TRBV2	CASSELARGETQYF
TRBJ2-5	TRBV19	CASRQELWETQYF
TRBJ1-6	TRBV29-1	CSVEWDRESPLHF
TRBJ1-2	TRBV9	CASSLGGGGGYTF
TRBJ2-1	TRBV4-3	CASSRLGYDNEQFF
TRBJ2-5	TRBV21-1	CADITRGETQYF
TRBJ2-3	TRBV7-3	CASSLSGTDTDTQYF
TRBJ1-1	TRBV6-2/TRBV6-3	CASSYRSNGNTEAFF
TRBJ1-1	TRBV9	CASSRAMNTEAFF
TRBJ1-4	TRBV18	CASSSQEGPNEKLFF
TRBJ2-1	TRBV5-4	CASSFHGTQFF
TRBJ1-5	TRBV18	CASSPGEGKGNQPQHF
TRBJ1-6	TRBV6-6	CASTPSTNSPLHF
TRBJ1-2	TRBV18	CASSAGTGGDYGYTF
TRBJ2-5	TRBV5-1	CASSSRAQETQYF
TRBJ1-5	TRBV6-5	CASGGPYSNQPQHF
TRBJ1-1	TRBV18	CASSPLGTGEAFF
TRBJ1-1	TRBV7-9	CASRRQGATEAFF
TRBJ2-1	TRBV24-1	CATSDSDRGRVYEQFF
TRBJ1-2	TRBV10-3	CAISESVGEGDYGYTF